This T cell receptor (beta chain) derives from a study of blood T cell repertoires in COVID-19. Across the whole study: Collection of acute and convalescent COVID-19 samples took place in the United States, Italy and Spain.

TCRdb's table, derived via immunoSEQ multiplex PCR, lists solely in-frame clones and lacks some. Of more than 200,000 clones in the sample, 80% to 85% were seen once. Germline CDR1 reads LNHNV; CDR2 reads YYDKDF (reference sequence). The trim removed 3 bases at V and 5 bases at J, leaving 12 bases unmatched. There are 17 residues in the CDR3. Sequencing input: peripheral blood. The chain is built from TRBV15 and TRBJ1-4; 7 bases agree with TRBD1. The TCR comes from a woman of 80 years or more with COVID-19, enrolled during active disease. CDR3 coding DNA: TGTGCCACCAGCAGGCGGACAGGCCCCCTTACCAATGAAAAACTGTTTTTT. It yields the protein CATSRRTGPLTNEKLFF. Filled out from reference TRBV15 and TRBJ1-4, the complete variable domain reads DAMVIQNPRYQVTQFGKPVTLSCSQTLNHNVMYWYQQKSSQAPKLLFHYYDKDFNNEADTPDNFQSRRPNTSFCFLDIRSPGLGDTAMYLCATSRRTGPLTNEKLFFGSGTQLSVL.